These 28 T cell receptor beta chains originate from one sample sequenced in a study of immune heterogeneity within non-small cell lung tumors. For the TCR beta CDR3, multiplex PCR with 32 V and 13 J primers performed the amplification. Each CDR3 protein is one row after TCRdb ran MiXCR on the multiplex PCR reads. The profile covers about 9,700 distinct CDR3 sequences, with over 15% appearing a single time and under 4.5% taken by the ten largest. Each sample used 600 to 700 ng of genomic DNA from bulk tumor tissue. In surgery, several biopsies were collected from each primary tumor at widely spaced sites. The cohort was untreated, with newly diagnosed non-small cell lung cancer undergoing curative surgery. The sample consisted of lung tumor tissue. The receptors stem from a man aged 35-49 years with non-small cell lung cancer.

Judged by abundance, this clonotype is medium-sized. The chain uses TRBV14 and TRBJ2-7; tentatively, D is TRBD1 (5 bases). Trimming removed 0 bases at V and 3 bases at J, with 18 bases between. Looked up from germline, CDR1 is SGHDN and CDR2 is FVKESK. The CDR3 has 17 amino acids. CDR3: CASSQDILLDRNYEQYF. In nucleotides, the CDR3 is TGTGCCAGCAGCCAAGATATTCTTCTCGACAGAAACTACGAGCAGTACTTC.

This clonotype is medium-sized by share. The V and J genes are TRBV7-2 and TRBJ1-6; no clear D. V lost 2 bases and J lost 9, with 17 bases in between. This CDR3 has 16 amino acids. The germline V gene has CDR1 SGHTA and CDR2 FQGNSA. In DNA form, the CDR3 reads TGTGCCAGCAGCTTAATAAGGTCCCACGAGGGTTCACCCCTCCACTTT. It is translated as CASSLIRSHEGSPLHF.

This clonotype was picked up many times. The chain recombines TRBV19 with TRBJ2-7, with D possibly TRBD2 on 5 matching bases. Trimming removed 6 bases at V and 4 bases at J, with 13 bases between. The CDR3 is 13 residues long. In germline, CDR1 is LNHDA, CDR2 SQIVND (reference sequence). DNA of the CDR3: TGTGCCAGTAGATCGGGGAATACTTACGAGCAGTACTTC. Encoded protein: CASRSGNTYEQYF.

Worth noting for this clonotype: This sequence may be a read error, since a much larger clone differs from it by one base. The chain recombines TRBV7-3 with TRBJ2-3; D is possibly TRBD1 or TRBD2 (5 bases each). Trimming removed 5 bases from V and 7 bases from J, with 19 bases in between. Germline CDR1 is SGHTA and CDR2 is FQGTGA. The CDR3 extends over 15 amino acids. CDR3 nucleotide sequence: TGTGCCAGCAGCCCGGTGAGGGGTGGTGGTCATACGCAGTATTTT. Translated, it gives CASSPVRGGGHTQYF.

This clonotype is categorized as medium-sized (0.01 to 0.1%). V and J are TRBV4-3 and TRBJ1-4; D call uncertain. V shed 0 bases and J shed 6 bases, with 5 bases lying between them. CDR1 is LGHNA, CDR2 YSLEER, per germline. This CDR3 spans 13 amino acids. CDR3 sequence (DNA): TGCGCCAGCAGCCAAGAAATATATGAAAAACTGTTTTTT. It is translated as CASSQEIYEKLFF.

This clonotype was seen many times. This chain links TRBV6-1 with TRBJ2-2; 12 bases are shared with TRBD2. The germline V gene encodes CDR1 MNHNS and CDR2 SASEGT. J lost 6 bases, V lost 5 bases, and 7 bases had no gene match. The CDR3 totals 16 residues. This CDR3 reads CASSFLAGGLPGELFF. In DNA, the CDR3 is TGTGCCAGCAGTTTCCTAGCGGGAGGGCTGCCCGGGGAGCTGTTTTTT.

This clonotype has a count of ten or more. V and J are TRBV7-2 and TRBJ2-2, with unresolved D. The germline V gene encodes CDR1 SGHTA and CDR2 FQGNSA. With 0 bases removed from V and 3 bases from J, the gap between germline ends came to 5 bases. The CDR3 covers 14 residues. The CDR3 reads CASSLAQDTGELFF. DNA for the CDR3: TGTGCCAGCAGCTTAGCGCAGGACACCGGGGAGCTGTTTTTT.

This clonotype was seen repeatedly, ten times or more. The rearrangement links TRBV5-4 to TRBJ2-2; a weak D match, TRBD2 (6 bases). Germline CDR1 is SGHNT and CDR2 is YYREEE (reference sequence). V was shortened by 0 bases and J by 7 bases, with 10 bases between the two germline ends. This CDR3 has 14 amino acids. The CDR3 reads CASSLDWGDGELFF. The CDR3 nucleotides read TGTGCCAGCAGCTTGGATTGGGGGGACGGGGAGCTGTTTTTT.

The rearrangement uses TRBV5-4 and TRBJ1-1; possibly TRBD1 for D (6 bases). In germline, CDR1 is SGHNT, CDR2 YYREEE (reference sequence). The V gene lost 5 bases and the J gene lost 7 bases, with 18 bases spanning the gap. The length of the CDR3 is 14 residues. The CDR3 coding sequence is TGTGCCAGCAGGGATTTACAGGGACCGAATGAAGCTTTCTTT. It codes for CASRDLQGPNEAFF.

By proportion, this clonotype is medium-sized (0.01 to 0.1%). The chain couples TRBV12-3 or TRBV12-4 to TRBJ2-3; 14 nucleotides match TRBD2. There are 20 residues in the CDR3. Trimming at V came to 2 bases and at J to 2 bases, leaving 12 bases not matched to a gene. The CDR3 DNA is TGTGCCAGCAGTTTATATGGACTAGCGGGGGGATCAGGGCACACAGATACGCAGTATTTT. Protein sequence: CASSLYGLAGGSGHTDTQYF.

The chain joins TRBV19 to TRBJ2-3; 8 nucleotides align to TRBD2. The CDR3 length is 15 residues. V trimming: 4 bases; J trimming: 6 bases; junction bases outside the gene matches: 9. Germline CDR1 is LNHDA and CDR2 is SQIVND (reference sequence). CDR3 loop: CASSTYGLAGDTQYF. CDR3 DNA: TGTGCCAGTAGTACCTATGGACTAGCAGGTGATACGCAGTATTTT.

This clonotype is deemed medium-sized. The chain joins TRBV12-3 or TRBV12-4 to TRBJ1-4, with 8 bases fitting TRBD1. Germline trimming cut 7 bases from V and 8 bases from J; bases unmatched to any gene: 9. The CDR3 runs 14 residues. CDR3 sequence (DNA): TGTGCCAGCACTGGACAGGGAAAAGGCGAAAAACTGTTTTTT. This encodes CASTGQGKGEKLFF.

This clonotype was seen many times. V and J are TRBV20-1 and TRBJ2-1; D is possibly TRBD1 or TRBD2 (5 bases each). This CDR3 region has 17 residues. V was clipped by 0 bases and J by 2 bases, with 17 bases between them. The germline V gene encodes CDR1 DFQATT and CDR2 SNEGSKA (reference sequence). CDR3 sequence reads: CSARDLLGTHPYNEQFF. CDR3 bases: TGCAGTGCTAGAGATCTGTTGGGGACCCACCCCTACAATGAGCAGTTCTTC.

This clonotype was counted at least ten times. V gene TRBV7-6 combines with J gene TRBJ1-1; D remains unclear. Germline V CDR1 and CDR2: SGHVS, FNYEAQ. This CDR3 spans 13 amino acids. Trimming removed 1 base at V and 2 bases at J, with 5 bases between. DNA of the CDR3: TGTGCCAGCAGCTTAGATAGAAACACTGAAGCTTTCTTT. Protein: CASSLDRNTEAFF.

This clonotype was detected many times. The rearrangement uses TRBV11-2 and TRBJ2-5; TRBD2 matches at 14 bases. Germline V gene data show CDR1 as SGHAT and CDR2 as FQNNGV. This CDR3 is 14 amino acids long. Trimming cost V 7 bases and J 5 bases; bases outside gene matches: 3. CDR3 sequence reads: CASKTSGGDETQYF. The CDR3 nucleotides are TGTGCCAGCAAGACTAGCGGGGGGGATGAGACCCAGTACTTC.

The rearrangement links TRBV30 to TRBJ2-1; TRBD2 might be the D (5 bases). This CDR3 spans 13 amino acids. Trimming shortened V by 0 bases and J by 4 bases, and 7 bases separated the two germline ends. Germline CDR1 is GTSNPN and CDR2 is SVGIG (reference sequence). DNA of the CDR3: TGTGCCTGGAGTGTAGGAGGATACAATGAGCAGTTCTTC. Its protein is CAWSVGGYNEQFF. Variable domain in full (rest from reference TRBV30 and TRBJ2-1): SQTIHQWPATLVQPVGSPLSLECTVEGTSNPNLYWYRQAAGRGLQLLFYSVGIGQISSEVPQNLSASRPQDRQFILSSKKLLLSDSGFYLCAWSVGGYNEQFFGPGTRLTVL.

This clonotype was counted at least ten times. The rearrangement uses TRBV30 and TRBJ2-2, with unresolved D. The CDR3 runs 14 residues. Germline CDR1 GTSNPN, CDR2 SVGIG (reference sequence). Trimming cost V 2 bases and J 0 bases, with 7 bases left between them. The CDR3 bases are TGTGCCTGGAGTCAACACTCGAACACCGGGGAGCTGTTTTTT. Protein: CAWSQHSNTGELFF. Supplemented by reference TRBV30 and TRBJ2-2, the full variable domain reads SQTIHQWPATLVQPVGSPLSLECTVEGTSNPNLYWYRQAAGRGLQLLFYSVGIGQISSEVPQNLSASRPQDRQFILSSKKLLLSDSGFYLCAWSQHSNTGELFFGEGSRLTVL.

This clonotype was recorded many times. The rearrangement uses TRBV7-2 and TRBJ2-3; tentative D call: TRBD2 (6 bases). V lost 2 bases and J 1 base, leaving 10 bases between the germline ends. The CDR3 loop spans 15 amino acids. The germline V gene has CDR1 SGHTA and CDR2 FQGNSA. The CDR3 sequence: CASSLSGVGTDTQYF. The DNA of the CDR3 is TGTGCCAGCAGCTTATCGGGGGTCGGCACAGATACGCAGTATTTT. Using reference TRBV7-2 and TRBJ2-3 for the parts outside the CDR3, the full variable domain is GAGVSQSPSNKVTEKGKDVELRCDPISGHTALYWYRQSLGQGLEFLIYFQGNSAPDKSGLPSDRFSAERTGGSVSTLTIQRTQQEDSAVYLCASSLSGVGTDTQYFGPGTRLTVL.

This clonotype was seen at least ten times. CDR3 amino acids: CASSYGDIQEQFF. The CDR3 DNA follows: TGTGCCAGCAGTTACGGGGACATCCAGGAGCAGTTCTTC. The chain has TRBV6-1 and TRBJ2-1; possibly TRBD1 for D (6 bases). Germline V CDR1 and CDR2: MNHNS, SASEGT. CDR3 size: 13 residues. Trimming shortened V by 5 bases and J by 10 bases, and 15 bases separated the two germline ends.

By frequency in the sample, this clonotype is medium-sized (0.01 to 0.1%). This chain connects TRBV6-1 to TRBJ1-1; D uncertain. There are 13 residues in the CDR3. Germline loops: CDR1 MNHNS, CDR2 SASEGT. Trimming took off 8 bases at V and 1 base at J, with 11 bases between the two ends. As DNA, the CDR3 is TGTGCCAGCTTTTTGAGGACGAACACTGAAGCTTTCTTT. Residues: CASFLRTNTEAFF.

This clonotype was picked up one time. The CDR3 end shows no conserved phenylalanine or tryptophan, and so a read error is likely. The V call is TRBV2, the J call TRBJ1-5, with unresolved D. This CDR3 spans 13 amino acids. Trimming removed 8 bases from V and 10 bases from J, with 18 bases in between. Germline assignment: CDR1 SNHLY and CDR2 FYNNEI. CDR3 amino acids: CASSRVFGLPQHC. The CDR3 DNA is TGTGCCAGCTCGAGGGTTTTTGGTCTACCCCAGCATTGT.

By its share, this clonotype is medium-sized. The chain has TRBV10-3 and TRBJ2-7; the match to TRBD2 covers 7 bases. V shed 4 bases, J shed 3 bases, and the junction held 6 bases outside the gene matches. The CDR3 sequence is 14 residues long. Germline V gene data show CDR1 as ENHRY and CDR2 as SYGVKD. CDR3 DNA sequence: TGTGCCATCAGTGGAGGTGGGAGGGTCTACGAGCAGTACTTC. As protein: CAISGGGRVYEQYF.

Written as DNA, the CDR3 is TGTGCCAGCAGCCAAGCGGGAAGTGAGTATTTT. Encoded protein: CASSQAGSEYF. The J gene is TRBJ2-3, the V gene TRBV3-1; D perhaps matches TRBD2 (5 bases). The germline CDR1 and CDR2 sequences are LGHDT and YNNKEL (reference sequence). The CDR3 has 11 residues. V was shortened by 1 base and J by 13 bases, with 9 bases between the two germline ends.

This clonotype was recorded a few times. This could be a read error, since a much larger clone is one nucleotide away. The V gene is TRBV11-2, the J gene TRBJ2-3; possibly TRBD1 for D (5 bases). The CDR3 runs 15 residues. Germline CDR1 and CDR2: SGHAT and FQNNGV. In DNA form, the CDR3 reads TGTGCCACCAGCTTGGGCAGGACATTCACAGATACGCAGTATTTT. This codes for CATSLGRTFTDTQYF.

At least ten counts were recorded for this clonotype. The gene calls are TRBV29-1 and TRBJ2-7, with TRBD2 identical over 10 bases. V lost 5 bases to trimming and J lost 6 bases; unmatched junction nucleotides: 4. Germline V CDR1 and CDR2: SQVTM, ANQGSEA. CDR3 length: 12 amino acids. CDR3 sequence reads: CSVSLAGVEQYF. The CDR3 DNA is TGCAGCGTTTCCCTAGCGGGAGTCGAGCAGTACTTC.

About this clonotype itself: A much larger clone sits a single nucleotide away, making a read error possible. This chain joins TRBV19 and TRBJ2-4; 9 bases align to TRBD1. V gave up 5 bases and J gave up 8 bases; unmatched junction bases: 7. The germline CDR1 and CDR2 sequences are LNHDA and SQIVND (reference sequence). The CDR3 has 14 residues. CDR3 residues: CASSGGTGWDIQYF. CDR3 bases: TGTGCCAGTAGTGGAGGGACAGGGTGGGACATTCAGTACTTC.

This clonotype has a count of ten or more. The chain is built from TRBV7-4 and TRBJ1-1; D might be TRBD1 (6 bases). The V end was cut by 5 bases, the J end by 1 base, with 11 bases between. CDR3 length: 14 amino acids. Germline CDR1 is SGHVT and CDR2 is SQSDAQ. The CDR3 bases are TGTGCCAGCAGCCCGGGGACAAGGAACACTGAAGCTTTCTTT. It yields the protein CASSPGTRNTEAFF.

The rearrangement links TRBV27 to TRBJ2-7; D is possibly TRBD2 (6 bases). Trimming shortened V by 7 bases and J by 7 bases, and 20 bases separated the two germline ends. Germline-derived CDR1 and CDR2 are MNHEY and SMNVEV (reference sequence). The CDR3 totals 14 residues. The CDR3, as DNA: TGTGCCAGCATTCCGCGGGACCCCCCTCGGGAGCAGTACTTC. Translating it yields CASIPRDPPREQYF.